This T cell receptor beta chain appears in the sequencing data of a study of identical twins. A few counts support this clonotype. Unique molecular identifiers were present on the cDNA, which also gained a universal primer site by template switching. TCRdb re-derived calls from the 5' RACE reads in MiXCR, one entry per CDR3 protein. The sample lists hundreds of thousands of distinct CDR3 sequences; roughly 6% were seen once. CDR3 length: 15 amino acids. Germline V gene sequence: CDR1 SGHVS, CDR2 FQNEAQ. The V and J ends lost 0 bases and 5 bases respectively, with 13 bases between them. This clonotype was obtained from a man younger than 35 in good health. The genes are TRBV7-8 and TRBJ2-5; D tentatively reads TRBD1 or TRBD2 (6 bases each). Input material: naive T cells sorted from blood. The CDR3 DNA reads TGTGCCAGCAGCTTAGCAGGGGGGCTGGGGGAGACCCAGTACTTC. This gives the protein CASSLAGGLGETQYF.